One and the same sample provided the 5 T cell receptor beta chains below, sequenced in a study of cytomegalovirus exposure and HLA in healthy donors. Here immunoSEQ multiplex PCR was the method, and the copy in TCRdb shows in-frame clones only, minus some. The table lists 75,000 to 100,000 clones, 96% of them singletons, with 0.6% to 0.85% in the top ten. Sequencing input: PBMCs. The receptor set was obtained from a man between 18 and 35 years old in good health and CMV-seronegative.

The chain couples TRBV6-1 to TRBJ2-7; D not resolved. From germline, CDR1 is MNHNS and CDR2 SASEGT. V was clipped by 7 bases and J by 7 bases, with 20 bases between them. The CDR3 extends over 14 amino acids. In DNA form, the CDR3 reads TGTGCCAGCAAATTTTCCCAAGGAGACGGGGAGCAGTACTTC. Residues: CASKFSQGDGEQYF.

The chain recombines TRBV28 with TRBJ2-7; 8 bases fit TRBD1. V was clipped by 7 bases and J by 2 bases; unmatched bases: 10. Germline V gives CDR1 MDHEN, CDR2 SYDVKM. The CDR3 totals 15 residues. The DNA of the CDR3 is TGTGCCAGCATTCCCCCGGGACAGGCCACCTACGAGCAGTACTTC. Translating gives CASIPPGQATYEQYF.

V is TRBV11-2 and J is TRBJ2-5; 9 nucleotides line up with TRBD2. V was clipped by 5 bases and J by 3 bases; unmatched bases: 10. The CDR3 consists of 16 residues. Germline CDR1 and CDR2: SGHAT and FQNNGV. As DNA, the CDR3 is TGTGCCAGCAGCCATGGGGCTCCTAGCGGGAAAGAGACCCAGTACTTC. Protein: CASSHGAPSGKETQYF.

The chain carries TRBV15 and TRBJ1-2; 8 bases agree with TRBD1. This CDR3 spans 15 amino acids. Germline V CDR1 and CDR2: LNHNV, YYDKDF (reference sequence). J gave up 3 bases and V 1 base, and 4 bases lay outside the gene matches. CDR3 amino acids: CATSRVSDRDYGYTF. The CDR3 DNA is TGTGCCACCAGCAGAGTTTCGGACAGGGACTATGGCTACACCTTC.

The rearrangement uses TRBV6-1 and TRBJ2-3, with 9 positions matching TRBD2. This CDR3 region has 14 residues. Germline CDR1 reads MNHNS; CDR2 reads SASEGT. Trimming took 8 bases from V and 0 from J; bases not matched to a gene: 3. This chain's CDR3 is CASVLAGSTDTQYF. As DNA, the CDR3 is TGTGCCAGCGTCCTAGCGGGAAGCACAGATACGCAGTATTTT.